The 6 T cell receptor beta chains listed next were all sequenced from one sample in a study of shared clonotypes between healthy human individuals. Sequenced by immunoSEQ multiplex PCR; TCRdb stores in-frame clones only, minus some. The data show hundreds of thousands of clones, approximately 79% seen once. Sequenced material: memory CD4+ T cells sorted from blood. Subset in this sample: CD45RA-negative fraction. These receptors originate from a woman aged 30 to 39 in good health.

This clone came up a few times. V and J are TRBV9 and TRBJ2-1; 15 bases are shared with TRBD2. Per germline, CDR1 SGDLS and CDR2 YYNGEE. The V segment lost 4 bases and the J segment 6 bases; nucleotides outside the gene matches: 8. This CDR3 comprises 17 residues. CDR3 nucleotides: TGTGCCAGCAGCCCCCGGACTAGCGGGAGGGCCTCCAATGAGCAGTTCTTC. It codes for CASSPRTSGRASNEQFF.

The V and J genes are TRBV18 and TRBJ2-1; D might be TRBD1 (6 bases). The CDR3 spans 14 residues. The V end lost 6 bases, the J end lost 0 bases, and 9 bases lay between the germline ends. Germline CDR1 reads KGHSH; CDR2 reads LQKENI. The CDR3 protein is CASSRTVSYNEQFF. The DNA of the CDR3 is TGTGCCAGCTCCCGGACAGTCTCCTACAATGAGCAGTTCTTC.

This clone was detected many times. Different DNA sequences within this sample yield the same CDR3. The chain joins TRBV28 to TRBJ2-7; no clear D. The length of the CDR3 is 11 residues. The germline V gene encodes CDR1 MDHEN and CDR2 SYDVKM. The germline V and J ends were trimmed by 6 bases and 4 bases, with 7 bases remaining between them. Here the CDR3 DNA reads TGTGCCAGCAGCAGAAATTACGAGCAGTACTTC. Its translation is CASSRNYEQYF.

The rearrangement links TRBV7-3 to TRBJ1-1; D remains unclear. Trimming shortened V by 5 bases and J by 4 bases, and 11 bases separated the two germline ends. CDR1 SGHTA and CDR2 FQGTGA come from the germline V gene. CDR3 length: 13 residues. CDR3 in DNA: TGTGCCAGCAGCACAGACACGTCCACTGAAGCTTTCTTT. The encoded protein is CASSTDTSTEAFF.

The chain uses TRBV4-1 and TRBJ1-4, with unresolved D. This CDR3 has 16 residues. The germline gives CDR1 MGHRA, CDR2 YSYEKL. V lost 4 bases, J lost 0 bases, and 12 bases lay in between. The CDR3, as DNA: TGCGCCAGCAGCCGACGGGAGGGTGCAACTAATGAAAAACTGTTTTTT. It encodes CASSRREGATNEKLFF.

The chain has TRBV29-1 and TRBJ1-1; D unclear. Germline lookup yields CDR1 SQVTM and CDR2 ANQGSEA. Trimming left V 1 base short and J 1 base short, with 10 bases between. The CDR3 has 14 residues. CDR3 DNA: TGCAGCGTTGAAGTGATCTACGGGAACACTGAAGCTTTCTTT. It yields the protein CSVEVIYGNTEAFF.